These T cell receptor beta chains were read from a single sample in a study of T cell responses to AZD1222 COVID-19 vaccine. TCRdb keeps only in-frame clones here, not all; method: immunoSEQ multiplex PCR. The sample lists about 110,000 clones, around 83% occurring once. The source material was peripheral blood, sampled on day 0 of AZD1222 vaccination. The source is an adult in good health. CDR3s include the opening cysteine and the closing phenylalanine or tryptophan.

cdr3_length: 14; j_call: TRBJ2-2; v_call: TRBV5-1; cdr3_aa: CASSTGQGTGELFF
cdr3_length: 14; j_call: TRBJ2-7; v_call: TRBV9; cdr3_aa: CASSLGAGVYEQYF
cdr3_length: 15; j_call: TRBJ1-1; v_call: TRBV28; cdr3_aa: CASSPPSPRGTEAFF
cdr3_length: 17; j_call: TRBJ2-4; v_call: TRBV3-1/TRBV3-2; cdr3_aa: CACCTSPKSLAKNIQYF
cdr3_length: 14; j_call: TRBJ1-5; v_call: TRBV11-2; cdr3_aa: CASSLGPAGQPQHF
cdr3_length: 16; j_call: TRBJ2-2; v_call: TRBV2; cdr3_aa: CASSDPLAVNTGELFF
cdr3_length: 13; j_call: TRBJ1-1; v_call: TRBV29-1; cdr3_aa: CSVEGPENTEAFF
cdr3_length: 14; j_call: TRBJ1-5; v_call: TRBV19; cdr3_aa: CASSSNRGDQPQHF
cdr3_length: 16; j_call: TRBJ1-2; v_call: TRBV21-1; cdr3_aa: CASSPGAGREPYGYTF
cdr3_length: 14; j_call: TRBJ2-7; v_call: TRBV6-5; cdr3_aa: CASSYGGTTGEQYF
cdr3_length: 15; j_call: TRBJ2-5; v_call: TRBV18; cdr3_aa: CASSPLWDREETQYF
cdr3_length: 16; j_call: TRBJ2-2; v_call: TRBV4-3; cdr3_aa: CASSQAKGGGPGELFF
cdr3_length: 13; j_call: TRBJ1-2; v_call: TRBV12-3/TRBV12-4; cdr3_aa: CASSGTVFYGYTF
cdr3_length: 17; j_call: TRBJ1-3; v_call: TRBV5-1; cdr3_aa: CASSVATARLSGNTIYF
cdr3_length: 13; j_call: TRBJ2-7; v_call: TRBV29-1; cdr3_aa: CSVGRDRGYEQYF
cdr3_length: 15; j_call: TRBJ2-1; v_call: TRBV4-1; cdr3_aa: CASSQVPEVPTEQFF
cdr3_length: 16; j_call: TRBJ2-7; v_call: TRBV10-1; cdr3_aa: CASSEGTSGYSYEQYF
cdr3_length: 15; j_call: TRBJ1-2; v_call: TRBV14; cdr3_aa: CASMKPGTPGRGYTF
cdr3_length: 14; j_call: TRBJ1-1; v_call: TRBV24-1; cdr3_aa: CATTGGRGNTEAFF
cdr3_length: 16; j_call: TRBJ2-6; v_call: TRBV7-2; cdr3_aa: CASSLVHPPGANVLTF
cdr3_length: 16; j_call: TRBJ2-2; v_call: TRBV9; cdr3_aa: CASSPRGGAGTGELFF
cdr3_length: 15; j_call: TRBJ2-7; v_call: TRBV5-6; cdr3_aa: CASSPGVGVVLEQYF
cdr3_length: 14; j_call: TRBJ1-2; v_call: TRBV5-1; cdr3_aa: CASSPGQEGSGYTF
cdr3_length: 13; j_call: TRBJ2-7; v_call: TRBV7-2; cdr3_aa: CASSLDEGREQYF
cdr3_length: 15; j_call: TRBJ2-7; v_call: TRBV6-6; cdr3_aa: CASSYRVTSSYEQYF
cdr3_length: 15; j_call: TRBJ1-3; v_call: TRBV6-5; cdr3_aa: CASTPRGQGVGTIYF
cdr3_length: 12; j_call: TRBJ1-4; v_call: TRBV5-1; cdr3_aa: CASSLGRSKLFF
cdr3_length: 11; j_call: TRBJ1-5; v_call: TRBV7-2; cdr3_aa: CASSLGQPQHF
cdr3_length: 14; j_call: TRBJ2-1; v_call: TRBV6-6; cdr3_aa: CASRPGQKNNEQFF
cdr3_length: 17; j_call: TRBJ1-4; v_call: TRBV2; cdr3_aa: CASTPSGSWGTNEKLFF
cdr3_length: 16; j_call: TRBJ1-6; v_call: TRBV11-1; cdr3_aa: CASSLEARSQNSPLHF
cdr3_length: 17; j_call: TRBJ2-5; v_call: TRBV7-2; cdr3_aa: CASSLYGSGGVQETQYF
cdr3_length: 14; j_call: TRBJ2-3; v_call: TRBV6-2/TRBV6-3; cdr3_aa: CASSTGLGTDTQYF
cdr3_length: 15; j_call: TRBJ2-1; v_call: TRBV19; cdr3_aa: CASSPRGPPYDEQFF
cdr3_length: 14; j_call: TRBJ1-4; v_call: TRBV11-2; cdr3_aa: CASSLSGMGEKLFF
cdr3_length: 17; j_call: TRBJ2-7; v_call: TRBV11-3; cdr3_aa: CASSREDTGTGTYEQYF
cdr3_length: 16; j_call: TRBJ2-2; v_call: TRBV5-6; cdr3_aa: CASSYKAGGRTGELFF
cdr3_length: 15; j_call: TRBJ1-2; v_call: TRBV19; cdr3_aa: CASSVGQGASSSYTF
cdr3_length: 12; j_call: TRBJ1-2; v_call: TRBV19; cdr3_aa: CASTLSGYGYTF
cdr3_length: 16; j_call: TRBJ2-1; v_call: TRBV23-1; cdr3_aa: CARRTSGGSTYNEQFF
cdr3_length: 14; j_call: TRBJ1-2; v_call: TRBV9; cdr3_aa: CASSVGEGSYGYTF
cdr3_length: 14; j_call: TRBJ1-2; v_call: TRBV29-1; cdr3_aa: CSVERRQGADGYTF
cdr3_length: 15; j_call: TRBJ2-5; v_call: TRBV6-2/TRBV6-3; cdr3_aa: CASSFQHMYQETQYF
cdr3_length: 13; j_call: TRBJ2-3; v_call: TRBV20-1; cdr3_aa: CSASWGGIDTQYF
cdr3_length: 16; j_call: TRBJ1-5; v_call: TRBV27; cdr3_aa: CASSPMGGGNHQPQHF
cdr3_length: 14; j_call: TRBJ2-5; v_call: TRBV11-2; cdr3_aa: CASSPRWVQETQYF
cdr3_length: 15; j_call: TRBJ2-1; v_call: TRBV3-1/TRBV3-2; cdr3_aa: CASSQRNLYTNEQFF
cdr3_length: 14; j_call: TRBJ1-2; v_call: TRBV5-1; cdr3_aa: CASRSGGPSYGYTF
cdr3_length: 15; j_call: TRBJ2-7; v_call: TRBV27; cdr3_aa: CASRSGTPQTYEQYF